The 21 T cell receptor beta chains in this list originate from one sample, sequenced in a study of vaccination effects on CD4 cells after COVID-19. These TCRs are of unknown antigen specificity. Libraries were prepared by immunoSEQ multiplex PCR; TCRdb keeps only in-frame clonotypes and omits some of them. The sample lists tens of thousands of clones, around 80% occurring once. Sequencing followed a ViraFEST assay step that expanded antigen-specific CD4+ T cells with viral peptide pools. Following an approximately ten-day culture, CD4+ T cells were purified. Each participant was given two doses of one vaccine (BNT162b2 or mRNA-1273). The starting material was CD4+ T cells from PBMCs cultured with HCoV-229E spike peptides, obtained after COVID-19 vaccination. The receptor set was obtained from a human donor who received a COVID-19 vaccine.

This clone was observed once. DNA of the CDR3: TGTGCCAGCACCTCCGGGCGGAGCAATCAGCCCCAGCATTTT. It specifies CASTSGRSNQPQHF. V is TRBV2 and J is TRBJ1-5; D uncertain. The germline gives CDR1 SNHLY, CDR2 FYNNEI. The CDR3 has 14 residues. V lost 7 bases and J lost 1, with 11 bases in between.

The chain employs TRBV24-1 and TRBJ2-2, with 12 positions matching TRBD2. This CDR3 is built from 18 residues. J gave up 2 bases and V 4 bases, and 7 bases lay outside the gene matches. CDR1 is KGHDR, CDR2 SFDVKD, per germline. The CDR3 loop reads CATSDPGLAGINTGELFF. In DNA, the CDR3 is TGTGCCACCAGTGACCCCGGACTAGCGGGGATAAACACCGGGGAGCTGTTTTTT.

The chain recombines TRBV19 with TRBJ1-1; possible D gene TRBD1, 5 bases. V lost 9 bases, J lost 1 base, and 18 bases lay in between. CDR3 length equals 15 residues. In germline, CDR1 is LNHDA, CDR2 SQIVND (reference sequence). DNA of the CDR3: TGTGCCAGCCAGCACAGCAGGGACGGGAACACTGAAGCTTTCTTT. Protein sequence: CASQHSRDGNTEAFF.

In DNA form, the CDR3 reads TGTGCCAGCAGACTCTCCGGGACAGCCACAGATACGCAGTATTTT. Amino acids: CASRLSGTATDTQYF. This chain joins TRBV5-4 and TRBJ2-3; TRBD1 aligns across 7 bases. There are 15 residues in the CDR3. Trimming removed 5 bases from V and 2 bases from J; junction bases left unmatched: 8. From germline, CDR1 is SGHNT and CDR2 YYREEE (reference sequence). Based on the CDR3 plus reference TRBV5-4 and TRBJ2-3, the full variable domain is ETGVTQSPTHLIKTRGQQVTLRCSSQSGHNTVSWYQQALGQGPQFIFQYYREEENGRGNFPPRFSGLQFPNYSSELNVNALELDDSALYLCASRLSGTATDTQYFGPGTRLTVL.

The V and J genes are TRBV7-2 and TRBJ2-7; weak D call: TRBD1 (6 bases). This CDR3 spans 16 amino acids. V was clipped by 5 bases and J by 2 bases, with 19 bases between them. Germline-derived CDR1 and CDR2 are SGHTA and FQGNSA. This CDR3 reads CASSVTGQGSPYEQYV. CDR3 sequence (DNA): TGTGCCAGCAGCGTCACGGGACAAGGCTCACCCTACGAGCAGTACGTC.

The CDR3 loop is CAWSGNEQFF. The CDR3 nucleotides read TGTGCCTGGAGTGGGAATGAGCAGTTCTTC. The chain recombines TRBV30 with TRBJ2-1; D gene ambiguous. V dropped 1 base and J dropped 7 bases, with 2 bases sitting between them. Germline loops: CDR1 GTSNPN, CDR2 SVGIG (reference sequence). This CDR3 is built from 10 residues.

This chain uses TRBV7-8 with TRBJ2-5, with 7 bases aligning to TRBD1. The CDR3 covers 14 residues. The junction had 4 bases not matched to a gene; V was cut back by 1 base and J by 5 bases. Germline-derived CDR1 and CDR2 are SGHVS and FQNEAQ. The CDR3 protein is CASSLVGGMETQYF. As DNA, the CDR3 is TGTGCCAGCAGCTTAGTAGGGGGCATGGAGACCCAGTACTTC.

The J gene is TRBJ2-1, the V gene TRBV14, with TRBD2 matching over 11 bases. Germline assignment: CDR1 SGHDN and CDR2 FVKESK. The CDR3 extends over 16 amino acids. Trimming at V came to 0 bases and at J to 6 bases, leaving 4 bases not matched to a gene. CDR3 protein: CASSQEASGGRNEQFF. For the CDR3, the DNA is TGTGCCAGCAGCCAAGAGGCTAGCGGGGGGCGCAATGAGCAGTTCTTC. Full variable domain (outside the CDR3, taken from reference TRBV14 and TRBJ2-1): EAGVTQFPSHSVIEKGQTVTLRCDPISGHDNLYWYRRVMGKEIKFLLHFVKESKQDESGMPNNRFLAERTGGTYSTLKVQPAELEDSGVYFCASSQEASGGRNEQFFGPGTRLTVL.

CDR3 nucleotide sequence: TGTGCCAGCAGGGGGACGGCTCCATATGGCTACACCTTC. Translating gives CASRGTAPYGYTF. The V gene is TRBV12-3 or TRBV12-4, the J gene TRBJ1-2; TRBD1 is a possible D gene (5 bases). The CDR3 contains 13 residues. Trimming took off 6 bases at V and 5 bases at J, with 13 bases between the two ends.

The gene calls are TRBV18 and TRBJ1-1, with 7 bases that match TRBD1. CDR1 is KGHSH, CDR2 LQKENI, per germline. The CDR3 loop spans 16 amino acids. V was pared by 4 bases and J by 0 bases, with 8 bases of the junction left unmatched. CDR3 nucleotides: TGTGCCAGCTCACAGGGACAGACAAGCTTGAACACTGAAGCTTTCTTT. As protein: CASSQGQTSLNTEAFF. Complete variable domain (other parts from reference TRBV18 and TRBJ1-1): NAGVMQNPRHLVRRRGQEARLRCSPMKGHSHVYWYRQLPEEGLKFMVYLQKENIIDESGMPKERFSAEFPKEGPSILRIQQVVRGDSAAYFCASSQGQTSLNTEAFFGQGTRLTVV.

The V call is TRBV5-1, the J call TRBJ1-2; D is undetermined. The CDR3 is 14 amino acids. V was shortened by 0 bases and J by 0 bases, with 6 bases between the two germline ends. CDR1 is SGHRS and CDR2 is YFSETQ in the germline V gene. CDR3 protein: CASSLEAANYGYTF. The CDR3 DNA reads TGCGCCAGCAGCTTGGAAGCAGCTAACTATGGCTACACCTTC. The variable domain in full, with the rest retrieved from reference TRBV5-1 and TRBJ1-2, is KAGVTQTPRYLIKTRGQQVTLSCSPISGHRSVSWYQQTPGQGLQFLFEYFSETQRNKGNFPGRFSGRQFSNSRSEMNVSTLELGDSALYLCASSLEAANYGYTFGSGTRLTVV.

In its sample, this clone was seen a few times. The chain couples TRBV7-9 to TRBJ2-5; the D gene could be TRBD1 or TRBD2 (5 bases each). This CDR3 spans 15 amino acids. CDR1 is SEHNR and CDR2 is FQNEAQ in the germline V gene (reference sequence). V lost 2 bases, J lost 1 base, and 11 bases lay in between. CDR3 in amino acids: CASSLRGAGQETQYF. CDR3 sequence (DNA): TGTGCCAGCAGCTTAAGGGGCGCGGGCCAAGAGACCCAGTACTTC.

The sample holds a few counts of this clone. This CDR3 is CASSLPPTDTQYF. As DNA, the CDR3 is TGTGCCAGCAGCTTACCCCCCACAGATACGCAGTATTTT. The chain links TRBV13 to TRBJ2-3; D unresolved. This CDR3 comprises 13 residues. The germline V gene encodes CDR1 PRHDT and CDR2 FYEKMQ (reference sequence). Between the trimmed V and J ends, which lost 2 bases and 2 bases, there was a span of 5 bases.

The rearrangement links TRBV5-1 to TRBJ1-1; D call uncertain. Trimming removed 4 bases from V and 1 base from J, with 11 bases in between. The CDR3 sequence is 14 residues long. The germline V gene has CDR1 SGHRS and CDR2 YFSETQ. DNA of the CDR3: TGCGCCAGCAGCCCTGGACCCGCGAACACTGAAGCTTTCTTT. Protein: CASSPGPANTEAFF.

The rearrangement joins TRBV2 to TRBJ2-7; maybe TRBD2 (6 bases). This CDR3 is built from 15 residues. CDR1 SNHLY and CDR2 FYNNEI come from the germline V gene. V lost 6 bases to trimming and J lost 7 bases, with 22 bases between them. The CDR3 loop reads CASRDGTLHRGEQYV. Written as DNA, the CDR3 is TGTGCCAGCAGGGACGGGACCCTCCATCGGGGGGAGCAGTACGTC.

V and J are TRBV27 and TRBJ1-4; 10 nucleotides align to TRBD1. Germline CDR1 and CDR2: MNHEY and SMNVEV (reference sequence). The CDR3 contains 16 residues. Unmatched junction bases numbered 9, after V lost 4 bases and J lost 7 bases. The CDR3 DNA follows: TGTGCCAGCAGTTCCTTCGGACAGGGGGTGGGTGAAAAACTGTTTTTT. Its translation: CASSSFGQGVGEKLFF.

The rearrangement joins TRBV29-1 to TRBJ1-1, with D possibly TRBD1 on 5 matching bases. The CDR3 runs 13 residues. V dropped 2 bases and J dropped 3 bases, with 10 bases sitting between them. Germline CDR1 is SQVTM and CDR2 is ANQGSEA. The CDR3 DNA reads TGCAGCGTTGAAAGGGGTCCCTACACTGAAGCTTTCTTT. Its protein is CSVERGPYTEAFF.

The gene calls are TRBV28 and TRBJ2-5; TRBD1 is a possible D gene (6 bases). This CDR3 is built from 17 residues. Trimming shortened V by 7 bases and J by 0 bases, and 21 bases separated the two germline ends. CDR1 and CDR2 (germline): MDHEN, SYDVKM. As DNA, the CDR3 is TGTGCCAGCATTAACCAAAGGTTCCAGGGGTACCAAGAGACCCAGTACTTC. Amino acid sequence: CASINQRFQGYQETQYF.

The rearrangement uses TRBV9 and TRBJ2-2; 9 bases align to TRBD1. The CDR3 totals 17 residues. V lost 0 bases, J lost 2 bases, and 5 bases stayed unmatched. The germline V gene has CDR1 SGDLS and CDR2 YYNGEE. The CDR3 region is CASSVGTGALNTGELFF. CDR3 DNA: TGTGCCAGCAGCGTAGGGACAGGGGCTCTTAACACCGGGGAGCTGTTTTTT.

The chain combines TRBV7-2 with TRBJ1-2; D ambiguous. Trimming shortened V by 1 base and J by 7 bases, and 16 bases separated the two germline ends. The CDR3 totals 15 residues. In germline, CDR1 is SGHTA, CDR2 FQGNSA. The DNA for the CDR3 is TGTGCCAGCAGCTTAGAGGGCAGCCTTTTATCTGGCTACACCTTC. Protein sequence: CASSLEGSLLSGYTF. The full variable domain, in which reference TRBV7-2 and TRBJ1-2 provide the parts outside the CDR3, is GAGVSQSPSNKVTEKGKDVELRCDPISGHTALYWYRQSLGQGLEFLIYFQGNSAPDKSGLPSDRFSAERTGGSVSTLTIQRTQQEDSAVYLCASSLEGSLLSGYTFGSGTRLTVV.

This chain uses TRBV12-3 or TRBV12-4 with TRBJ1-5, with D perhaps TRBD1 (6 bases). The CDR3 runs 12 residues. Trimming removed 4 bases at V and 7 bases at J, with 8 bases between. The CDR3, as DNA: TGTGCCAGCAGTTCACAGGGACAGCCCCAGCATTTT. Protein: CASSSQGQPQHF.